This T cell receptor beta chain is from a study of cytomegalovirus exposure and HLA in healthy donors. Overall study context: Earlier sequencing of 150 million to 200 million T cells yielded around 100 million unique TCR beta sequences.

Donors sampled were nominally healthy, though unrecorded immune exposures were likely. Primers included in the PCR were 60 Vbeta and 13 Jbeta primers. Profiled with immunoSEQ multiplex PCR; TCRdb holds only in-frame clones, not every one. The sample yields some 150,000 clones, around four fifths seen once. The material sequenced was PBMCs. The sequence was collected from a man aged 50 to 59 in good health and CMV-seropositive.

The CDR3 here is CASSLSREAGYTF. The CDR3 coding sequence is TGTGCCAGCAGTTTGAGTAGGGAGGCGGGCTACACCTTC. The rearrangement uses TRBV28 and TRBJ1-2; D is undetermined. V lost 3 bases and J 8 bases, leaving 13 bases between the germline ends. CDR3 length: 13 residues. CDR1 MDHEN and CDR2 SYDVKM come from the germline V gene.